Listed here are 22 T cell receptor beta chains from one sample, sequenced in a study of coeliac disease (dated by TCRdb to the early 2020s). Library construction relied on the immunoSEQ multiplex PCR assay. Entries here come from immuneACCESS through TCRdb and include only in-frame sequences with V and J called. Some clones fail to appear in such tables; in the studies checked, an unresolved V gene covers under half of the shortfall, and the cause of the remainder is unknown. The sample table records about 7,000 clones; about two thirds of these occur just once. The ten largest clones represent less than 8% of the sample. The sequencing sample was made of lamina propria lymphocytes from the gut. The sample's cell subset or site label, decoded: lamina propria cell (LPC) fraction of small intestinal biopsy. The receptors were sampled from a man aged 25 to 40 with celiac disease.

This chain connects TRBV18 to TRBJ1-3; a weak D match, TRBD1 (5 bases). The ends were cut back, 2 bases at V and 0 bases at J, with 8 bases in the middle. Germline V CDR1 and CDR2: KGHSH, LQKENI. There are 15 residues in the CDR3. The CDR3 region is CASSPRGFSGNTIYF. The CDR3 bases are TGTGCCAGCTCACCAAGGGGTTTCTCTGGAAACACCATATATTTT.

The chain couples TRBV27 to TRBJ1-6, with D perhaps matching TRBD1 (5 bases). V was pared by 5 bases and J by 3 bases, with 11 bases between. Germline V CDR1 and CDR2: MNHEY, SMNVEV (reference sequence). The CDR3 consists of 15 residues. The CDR3 region has the DNA TGTGCCAGCAGTATACAGGTTGACTATAATTCACCCCTCCACTTT. It yields the protein CASSIQVDYNSPLHF.

The chain is built from TRBV19 and TRBJ1-1; D is possibly TRBD1 (5 bases). The germline V gene has CDR1 LNHDA and CDR2 SQIVND (reference sequence). The V and J ends lost 4 bases and 9 bases respectively, with 18 bases between them. The CDR3 length is 14 residues. The CDR3 spells CASSTDTSRTKAFF. In DNA, the CDR3 is TGTGCCAGTAGTACGGACACCTCGAGGACTAAAGCTTTCTTT.

DNA for the CDR3: TGTGCCAGCAGCTGGAAGGACAGCTCAGAAGCTTTCTTT. This translates into CASSWKDSSEAFF. The V gene is TRBV7-9, the J gene TRBJ1-1; the D gene is possibly TRBD1 (6 bases). V gave up 4 bases and J gave up 8 bases, with 14 bases separating them. The CDR3 spans 13 residues. Germline-derived CDR1 and CDR2 are SEHNR and FQNEAQ (reference sequence).

This clone was seen a few times. The chain combines TRBV27 with TRBJ2-7; TRBD2 agrees at 8 bases. The CDR3 extends over 17 amino acids. Germline V gene data show CDR1 as MNHEY and CDR2 as SMNVEV (reference sequence). The J segment lost 2 bases and the V segment lost 6 bases, leaving 15 bases of the junction unmatched. The CDR3 bases are TGTGCCAGCAGCACATGGACTAGCAGAGAATCGGCCTACGAGCAGTACTTC. The encoded protein is CASSTWTSRESAYEQYF.

This chain links TRBV19 with TRBJ2-5, with 8 positions matching TRBD2. CDR3 length equals 13 residues. CDR1 and CDR2 from the germline V gene are LNHDA and SQIVND (reference sequence). J lost 3 bases, V lost 10 bases, and 7 bases had no gene match. This CDR3 is CATSFSGKETQYF. CDR3 DNA sequence: TGTGCCACCTCATTTAGCGGGAAAGAGACCCAGTACTTC.

V usage is TRBV7-3 and J usage is TRBJ2-3; D is ambiguous. V lost 5 bases, J lost 3 bases, and 12 bases lay in between. This CDR3 region has 14 residues. The germline CDR1 and CDR2 sequences are SGHTA and FQGTGA. In DNA form, the CDR3 reads TGTGCCAGCAGCCCCTCACCGGGTACAGATACGCAGTATTTT. It specifies CASSPSPGTDTQYF.

The chain uses TRBV5-6 and TRBJ2-2; D not resolved. V lost 4 bases, J lost 5 bases, and 6 bases lay in between. The CDR3 is made up of 12 amino acids. The germline V gene has CDR1 SGHDT and CDR2 YYEEEE. The CDR3 coding sequence is TGTGCCAGCAGCCTTAATACCGGGGAGCTGTTTTTT. Translated, it gives CASSLNTGELFF.

This clone was detected once. This chain links TRBV28 with TRBJ2-3; 14 positions match TRBD2. This CDR3 region has 18 residues. Germline V gene data show CDR1 as MDHEN and CDR2 as SYDVKM. J was trimmed by 0 bases and V by 3 bases; bases with no gene match: 5. The CDR3 DNA reads TGTGCCAGCAGTTTCCAAGGGACTAGCGGGGGAAGCACAGATACGCAGTATTTT. It codes for CASSFQGTSGGSTDTQYF.

This clone was counted once. The rearrangement links TRBV4-2 to TRBJ2-3; 12 bases are a match to TRBD2. The CDR3 spans 17 residues. V was pared by 0 bases and J by 4 bases, with 5 bases of the junction left unmatched. CDR1 is LGHNA and CDR2 is YNFKEQ in the germline V gene. CDR3 nucleotides: TGTGCCAGCAGCCAAGATCGACTAGCGGGAGAGGCAGATACGCAGTATTTT. Translating gives CASSQDRLAGEADTQYF.

The V gene is TRBV12-5, the J gene TRBJ2-1; 10 bases are shared with TRBD1. The CDR3 totals 14 residues. CDR1 LGHNT and CDR2 FRNRAP come from the germline V gene. Trimming cost V 6 bases and J 4 bases; bases outside gene matches: 3. The CDR3 bases are TGTGCTAGTGGCGGGACAGGGGAATACAATGAGCAGTTCTTC. It encodes CASGGTGEYNEQFF. Full variable domain (remainder filled in from reference TRBV12-5 and TRBJ2-1): DARVTQTPRHKVTEMGQEVTMRCQPILGHNTVFWYRQTMMQGLELLAYFRNRAPLDDSGMPKDRFSAEMPDATLATLKIQPSEPRDSAVYFCASGGTGEYNEQFFGPGTRLTVL.

This clone came up once. This CDR3 is also generated by other DNA sequences in the sample. This chain connects TRBV10-2 to TRBJ1-6; a possible D gene is TRBD1 (5 bases). V lost 6 bases to trimming and J lost 3 bases, with 9 bases between them. Germline V lookup: CDR1 WSHSY, CDR2 SAAADI. CDR3 length: 14 residues. The CDR3 loop reads CASRQENYNSPLHF. The CDR3 bases are TGCGCCAGCAGACAGGAGAACTATAATTCACCCCTCCACTTT.

CDR3 amino acids: CASSLLGFSGNTIYF. DNA of the CDR3: TGTGCCAGCAGCTTGCTAGGATTCTCTGGAAACACCATATATTTT. The gene calls are TRBV11-1 and TRBJ1-3; D unresolved. V was cut by 3 bases and J by 0 bases, with 9 bases left in between. This CDR3 region has 15 residues. The germline CDR1 and CDR2 sequences are SGHAT and FQDESV (reference sequence).

The sample holds one count of this clone. The V gene is TRBV27, the J gene TRBJ2-7; the D gene is possibly TRBD1 (6 bases). This CDR3 comprises 14 residues. CDR1 MNHEY and CDR2 SMNVEV come from the germline V gene (reference sequence). The V gene lost 5 bases and the J gene lost 9 bases, with 20 bases spanning the gap. CDR3 sequence: CASSLRGLELGQYF. The CDR3 DNA reads as TGTGCCAGCAGTCTAAGGGGGTTAGAGCTTGGGCAGTACTTC.

This clone was picked up one time. J is TRBJ2-3 and V is TRBV2, with 9 bases identical to TRBD1. V dropped 1 base and J dropped 4; count of bases not matched to a gene: 3. Germline-derived CDR1 and CDR2 are SNHLY and FYNNEI. The CDR3 is 15 residues long. The CDR3 DNA follows: TGTGCCAGCAGTGAAGAGGGACAGGGCGCAGATACGCAGTATTTT. It encodes CASSEEGQGADTQYF.

The chain couples TRBV18 to TRBJ1-1; D uncertain. Germline V CDR1 and CDR2: KGHSH, LQKENI. The CDR3 consists of 14 residues. V lost 0 bases and J lost 3, with 8 bases in between. The CDR3 reads CASSPPHLDTEAFF. The CDR3 DNA sequence: TGTGCCAGCTCACCACCGCACTTGGACACTGAAGCTTTCTTT. The full variable domain, completed using reference TRBV18 and TRBJ1-1, is NAGVMQNPRHLVRRRGQEARLRCSPMKGHSHVYWYRQLPEEGLKFMVYLQKENIIDESGMPKERFSAEFPKEGPSILRIQQVVRGDSAAYFCASSPPHLDTEAFFGQGTRLTVV.

J is TRBJ2-1 and V is TRBV7-2, with 10 positions matching TRBD2. This CDR3 contains 14 residues. Per the germline V gene, CDR1 is SGHTA and CDR2 is FQGNSA. Germline trimming cut 7 bases from V and 6 bases from J; bases unmatched to any gene: 6. In DNA form, the CDR3 reads TGTGCCAGCAAGATAGCGGGGGGTCCCAATGAGCAGTTCTTC. This gives the protein CASKIAGGPNEQFF.

The chain recombines TRBV27 with TRBJ2-3; D might be TRBD2 (6 bases). V dropped 4 bases and J dropped 3 bases, with 14 bases sitting between them. This CDR3 spans 15 amino acids. Per the germline V gene, CDR1 is MNHEY and CDR2 is SMNVEV (reference sequence). The CDR3 sequence: CASSSGGRTTDTQYF. CDR3 in DNA: TGTGCCAGCAGTTCCGGGGGACGGACGACAGATACGCAGTATTTT.

This clone was recorded once. V gene TRBV4-3 combines with J gene TRBJ2-7; 7 bases are a match to TRBD2. The CDR3 covers 12 residues. The V gene end was trimmed by 11 bases and the J gene end by 6 bases; junction bases not matched to a gene: 10. The germline gives CDR1 LGHNA, CDR2 YSLEER. CDR3 nucleotides: TGCGCCCGGGAGGCTCAAGAATTCGAGCAGTACTTC. As protein: CAREAQEFEQYF.

In its sample, this clone was seen once. The chain employs TRBV6-6 and TRBJ2-1, with a tentative D call TRBD1 (5 bases). Trimming shortened V by 0 bases and J by 5 bases, and 11 bases separated the two germline ends. The CDR3 runs 15 residues. Germline CDR1 reads MNHNY; CDR2 reads SVGAGI (reference sequence). The CDR3 DNA reads TGTGCCAGCAGTTACTCCCAGGGTATCGACAATGAGCAGTTCTTC. It yields the protein CASSYSQGIDNEQFF.

The gene calls are TRBV30 and TRBJ1-2; D possibly corresponds to TRBD1 (5 bases). V gave up 3 bases and J gave up 4 bases, with 12 bases separating them. CDR1 is GTSNPN and CDR2 is SVGIG in the germline V gene (reference sequence). This CDR3 is 13 amino acids long. CDR3 amino acids: CAWRGGQGYGYTF. The CDR3 nucleotides read TGTGCCTGGAGGGGAGGGCAGGGCTATGGCTACACCTTC. Drawing the rest from reference TRBV30 and TRBJ1-2, the complete variable domain is SQTIHQWPATLVQPVGSPLSLECTVEGTSNPNLYWYRQAAGRGLQLLFYSVGIGQISSEVPQNLSASRPQDRQFILSSKKLLLSDSGFYLCAWRGGQGYGYTFGSGTRLTVV.

This clone occurred once. The rearrangement links TRBV7-8 to TRBJ2-1; 7 bases fit TRBD2. Germline V gene lookup returns CDR1 SGHVS and CDR2 FQNEAQ. With V trimmed by 5 bases and J by 8 bases, 12 bases remained unmatched. CDR3 length: 15 residues. CDR3 residues: CASSGGDSRIDEQFF. CDR3 bases: TGTGCCAGCAGCGGGGGGGACTCCCGCATAGATGAGCAGTTCTTC.